This TCR beta chain was retrieved from a study of blood T cell repertoires in COVID-19. On the study more broadly: PBMCs, B-cell-depleted T cells, or T cells provided the cDNA or gDNA that made up the material.

TCRdb's table, derived via immunoSEQ multiplex PCR, lists solely in-frame clones and lacks some. This sample has 450,000 or so clones, with around 90% found just once. In germline, CDR1 is SGHTA, CDR2 FQGTGA. The J segment lost 3 bases and the V segment lost 5 bases, leaving 11 bases of the junction unmatched. The CDR3 covers 16 residues. This chain connects TRBV7-3 to TRBJ2-5; 8 nucleotides agree with TRBD2. The sequencing sample was made of peripheral blood. This sequence originates from a man aged 18-30 years with COVID-19, enrolled during active disease. CDR3 protein: CASSRLGGGLKETQYF. Here the CDR3 DNA reads TGTGCCAGCAGCCGCCTCGGGGGGGGGCTGAAAGAGACCCAGTACTTC. Based on the CDR3 plus reference TRBV7-3 and TRBJ2-5, the full variable domain is GAGVSQTPSNKVTEKGKYVELRCDPISGHTALYWYRQSLGQGPEFLIYFQGTGAADDSGLPNDRFFAVRPEGSVSTLKIQRTERGDSAVYLCASSRLGGGLKETQYFGPGTRLLVL.